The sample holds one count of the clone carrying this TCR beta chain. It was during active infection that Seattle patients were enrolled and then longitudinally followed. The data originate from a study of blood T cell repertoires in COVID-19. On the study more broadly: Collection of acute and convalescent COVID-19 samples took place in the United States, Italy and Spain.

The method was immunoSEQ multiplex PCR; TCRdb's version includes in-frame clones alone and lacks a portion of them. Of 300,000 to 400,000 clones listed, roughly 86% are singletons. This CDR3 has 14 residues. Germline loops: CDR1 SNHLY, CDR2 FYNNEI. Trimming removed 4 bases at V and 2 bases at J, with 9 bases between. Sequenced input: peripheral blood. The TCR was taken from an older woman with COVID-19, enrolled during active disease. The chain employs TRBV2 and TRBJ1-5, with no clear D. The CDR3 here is CASSVLRGNQPQHF. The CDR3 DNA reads TGTGCCAGCAGTGTCCTCCGGGGCAATCAGCCCCAGCATTTT.